This T cell receptor (beta chain) was captured in a study of technical replicates of blood from four donors. Libraries were prepared by immunoSEQ multiplex PCR; TCRdb keeps only in-frame clonotypes and omits some of them. Among approximately 77,000 clones, roughly 94% were seen once, and the ten largest hold about 0.38%. CDR1 is SGHVS and CDR2 is FQNEAQ in the germline V gene. CDR3 length equals 16 residues. V was pared by 0 bases and J by 2 bases, with 10 bases between. Sequencing was done on a sample of T cells isolated from PBMCs. The TCR sequence derives from a human donor in good health. This chain joins TRBV7-8 and TRBJ1-4; D is ambiguous. The DNA for the CDR3 is TGTGCCAGCAGCTTAGCCGATGGAGTCACTAATGAAAAACTGTTTTTT. Residues: CASSLADGVTNEKLFF.